This T cell receptor (beta chain) derives from a study of T cells in Graves' hyperthyroidism and ophthalmopathy. The CDR3 is 16 amino acids. With V trimmed by 4 bases and J by 4 bases, 6 bases remained unmatched. Germline CDR1 and CDR2: ENHRY and SYGVKD. No ophthalmopathy progression within 18 months constituted stable Graves' hyperthyroidism. Each diagnosis was grounded in clinical symptoms, serum thyroxine and TRAb, thyroid ultrasound, and orbital computed tomography. The study, taken as a whole, reports: Blood also contained most expanded thyroid clonotypes above 0.001. Ophthalmopathy was model-predicted a median about six months pre-onset.

This clonotype was detected only a few times. The antigen is unknown. RNA transcripts yielded amplified TCR beta CDR3 regions. Using the HTBI primer set, a first-round RT-PCR was run on the TCR CDR3. TCRdb re-called the multiplex PCR reads through MiXCR, storing one row per CDR3 protein. The sample consists of some 500,000 distinct CDR3 sequences, under 15% of them appearing once. The sample comprised blood. The source of this sequence is a young woman with Graves' hyperthyroidism. The chain is built from TRBV10-3 and TRBJ2-3, with 12 bases matching TRBD2. The CDR3 here is CAISVSLAGGPDTQYF. CDR3 DNA sequence: TGTGCCATCAGTGTGTCCCTAGCGGGAGGGCCAGATACGCAGTATTTT.